These T cell receptor beta chains were read from a single sample in a study of blood T cell repertoires in COVID-19. TCRdb's copy holds only in-frame clones and misses some; the assay was immunoSEQ multiplex PCR. Altogether approximately 300,000 clones are present, over 75% being singletons, with the ten largest covering more than 6%. The sequenced sample consisted of peripheral blood. These receptor sequences come from a woman in her twenties or thirties with COVID-19, enrolled during active disease. CDR3s include the opening cysteine and the closing phenylalanine or tryptophan. The order of the fields is V gene, clone size, J gene, D gene, CDR3 DNA, CDR3 protein. The D gene is left open where the match is weak. Clone size is shown for a subset of rows, as once, few, many or a class of expanded clone.

>TRBV6-2/TRBV6-3|NA|TRBJ2-3|NA
TGTGCCAGCAGTCTCCTCAGGCTAGCTGGCACAGATACGCAGTATTTT
CASSLLRLAGTDTQYF
>TRBV19|NA|TRBJ1-1|NA
TGTGCCAGTAGTTCCCAACGGCGGGGTTACACTGAAGCTTTCTTT
CASSSQRRGYTEAFF
>TRBV5-3|few|TRBJ1-2|NA
TGTGCCAGAGGGCCTGCCGCATTTCGGGGCTACACCTTC
CARGPAAFRGYTF
>TRBV9|NA|TRBJ2-7|TRBD1
TGTGCCAGCACCACCTACCCCGAGACAGGGGCCTACGAGCAGTACTTC
CASTTYPETGAYEQYF
>TRBV24-1|NA|TRBJ2-5|TRBD1
TGTGCCACCAGTGATCCCCCCGGGACAGGAGACGGAGGAGGGGAGACCCAGTACTTC
CATSDPPGTGDGGGETQYF
>TRBV11-2|NA|TRBJ2-6|TRBD1
TGTGCCAGCAGCTCCTCCGGGACAGGGTGGCCTGGGGCCAACGTCCTGACTTTC
CASSSSGTGWPGANVLTF
>TRBV7-3|NA|TRBJ2-1|TRBD2
TGTGCCAGCAGCGTCCGGACTAGCGGGAGGGACAATGAGCAGTTCTTC
CASSVRTSGRDNEQFF
>TRBV9|NA|TRBJ1-3|TRBD1
TGTGCCAGCAGCGCCTTACAGGGGACGAGCTCTGGAAACACCATATATTTT
CASSALQGTSSGNTIYF
>TRBV5-1|NA|TRBJ1-2|NA
TGCGCCAGCAGCTTGACAGGGCCCAACTATGGCTACACCTTC
CASSLTGPNYGYTF
>TRBV6-2/TRBV6-3|NA|TRBJ1-2|NA
TGTGCCAGCAGTAAGCCGGGGGACTACACCTTC
CASSKPGDYTF
>TRBV5-6|NA|TRBJ1-5|NA
TGTGCCAGCAGCTTGTACCGGGGGCAGCCCCAGCATTTT
CASSLYRGQPQHF
>TRBV2|NA|TRBJ1-1|NA
TGTGCCAGCAGACCGGGGGGCCAGGGGACTGAAGCTTTCTTT
CASRPGGQGTEAFF
>TRBV7-6|NA|TRBJ1-5|NA
TGTGCCAGCAGCCCTCAGGGTTTAGGCAATCAGCCCCAGCATTTT
CASSPQGLGNQPQHF
>TRBV28|NA|TRBJ1-2|TRBD1
TGTGCCAGCAGTTACGGACAGGGTAACTATGGCTACACCTTC
CASSYGQGNYGYTF
>TRBV21-1|NA|TRBJ1-5|NA
TGTGCCAGCAGCAGGAGCTTGCGGCCCCAGCATTTT
CASSRSLRPQHF
>TRBV4-3|NA|TRBJ1-4|NA
TGCGCCAGCAGCCAATCTACTGGGGGCGCGGGTGAAAAACTGTTTTTT
CASSQSTGGAGEKLFF
>TRBV6-5|NA|TRBJ2-7|TRBD2
TGTGCCAGCAGACTTAGCGGGAGTACCTACGAGCAGTACTTC
CASRLSGSTYEQYF